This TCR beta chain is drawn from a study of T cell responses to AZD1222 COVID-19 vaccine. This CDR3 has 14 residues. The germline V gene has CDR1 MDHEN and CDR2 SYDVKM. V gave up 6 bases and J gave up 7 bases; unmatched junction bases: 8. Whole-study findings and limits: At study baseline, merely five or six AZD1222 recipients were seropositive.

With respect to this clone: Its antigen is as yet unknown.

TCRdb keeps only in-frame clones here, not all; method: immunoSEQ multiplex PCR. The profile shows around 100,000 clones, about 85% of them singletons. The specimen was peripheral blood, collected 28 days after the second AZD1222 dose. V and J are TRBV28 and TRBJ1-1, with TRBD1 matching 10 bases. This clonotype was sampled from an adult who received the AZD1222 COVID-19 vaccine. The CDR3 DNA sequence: TGTGCCAGCAGGGGGACAGGGGAGATTGGTGAAGCTTTCTTT. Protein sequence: CASRGTGEIGEAFF.